This T cell receptor (beta chain) derives from a study of T-cell memory formation after mild COVID-19. TCRdb re-analysed the 5' RACE reads in MiXCR, keeping a single row per CDR3 protein. The repertoire holds 300,000 to 400,000 distinct CDR3 sequences, with approximately 13% as singletons. This clonotype was observed a handful of times. Germline is not matched at one junction end, which may reflect a read error. There are 13 residues in the CDR3. The germline V gene has CDR1 SSHAT and CDR2 FNYEAQ (reference sequence). The rearrangement joins TRBV7-7 to TRBJ2-3; no clear D gene. Sample: PBMCs or a T cell subset sorted from them (not recorded which). The clonotype comes from a man between 18 and 29 years old who had mild COVID-19 (a few samples of this study predate the infection). Cell type and time point are not known. The CDR3 loop reads CASSSGQEDTQYF. CDR3 DNA sequence: TGTGCTAGCAGCTCGGGCCAGGAAGATACGCAGTATTTT.